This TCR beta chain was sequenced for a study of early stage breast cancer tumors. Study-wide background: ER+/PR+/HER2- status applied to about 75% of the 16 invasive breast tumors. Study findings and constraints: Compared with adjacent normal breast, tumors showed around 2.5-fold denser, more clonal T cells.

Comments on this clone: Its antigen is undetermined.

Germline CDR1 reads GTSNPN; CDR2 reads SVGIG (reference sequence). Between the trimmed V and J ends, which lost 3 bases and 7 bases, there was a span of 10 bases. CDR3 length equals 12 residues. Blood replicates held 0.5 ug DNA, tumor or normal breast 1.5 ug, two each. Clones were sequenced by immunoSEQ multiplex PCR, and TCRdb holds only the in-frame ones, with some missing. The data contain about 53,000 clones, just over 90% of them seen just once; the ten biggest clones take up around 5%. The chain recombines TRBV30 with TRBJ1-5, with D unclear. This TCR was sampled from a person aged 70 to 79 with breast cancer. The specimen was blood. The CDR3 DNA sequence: TGTGCCTGGAGGGAGGGAGACCAGCCCCAGCATTTT. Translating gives CAWREGDQPQHF.